This T cell receptor (beta chain) came from a study of blood T cells in healthy people across ages (dated by TCRdb to the mid-2010s). General notes on the study: In model experiments, template switching captured about one uniquely barcoded TCR beta cDNA molecule for every two T cells. Two additional independent replicas of 1 million unique cDNA reads from the same blood draw were analyzed for two donors (one aged 18 to 30 and one aged 80 or older). To track age-related changes in TCR beta repertoire diversity, the study relied on deep sequencing normalized with unique cDNA molecular identifiers. The donors were split into four age groups: young (average around 15 years), middle-aged (39), aged (roughly 65) and long-lived (roughly 80). To avoid experimental bias, donors of different ages were randomly spread across the sequencing lanes. Overall study outcomes, separate from this receptor: Observed TCR beta diversity per million T cells fell roughly linearly with age, and a significant reduction was already apparent by age around 44. Total diversity estimates from one million sequenced T cells were considered lower bounds and underestimates. Compared with the aged group, the long-lived group had more naive CD4+ T cells, fewer expanded clones and increased TCR diversity, suggesting age selection. Bulk unsorted PBMC profiling prevented conclusive comparison of naive and antigen-experienced compartments. The CMV infection status of donors was not known, potentially confounding age-related changes in expanded clonotypes. A strong correlation was found between observed TCR beta diversity and the percentage of naive T cells measured by flow cytometry.

Systemically healthy Caucasian individuals from Russia, 35 to 40 in total and aged about 6 to 100 years, were included as donors. Around 10 milliliters of peripheral blood were collected from each donor into EDTA-treated Vacutainer tubes. Ficoll-Paque density-gradient centrifugation was used to isolate PBMCs, with at least 6.5 million obtained per sample. Total RNA was extracted from PBMCs with Trizol reagent, with at least 5.5 micrograms obtained per sample. For every donor, flow cytometry on a PBMC aliquot measured the percentage of naive CD45RAhigh/CD27high T cells. The cysteine opens and the phenylalanine closes a CDR3 of 12 amino acids. CDR3 DNA only is kept here, 36 bases in frame from base 1. The V and J ends are trimmed by 1 base and 7 bases, leaving 7 bases between them. CDR1 and CDR2 are drawn from the germline V gene: MNHNS, SASEGT. This clonotype was seen more than once but under ten times. This clone's antigen is unknown. No per-base quality is available; no much larger clone lies one base away.

The library was built by means of 5' RACE. These reads were obtained on an Illumina HiSeq 2500. A second roughly 7 to 11 cycle PCR used a sample-barcoded 5' primer and a J-beta primer mix. A template-switch 5' adaptor carrying 12 random nucleotides introduced a unique molecular identifier onto each TCR beta cDNA molecule. Each sample yielded at least 2.5 million CDR3-containing paired-end reads. The Mint cDNA synthesis kit, primed by a TRBC-specific oligonucleotide, was used to synthesize first-strand cDNA from all RNA. After uracil-DNA glycosylase treatment, a first 18-cycle PCR used universal primers M1SS and BC2_uni_R on all cDNA. The study's own analysis went as follows. Each sample was normalized by randomly selecting 1 million high-quality reads, each carrying a distinct molecular identifier. Reads sharing molecular identifiers were discarded rather than binned into consensus sequences. MiTCR, set to a Q25 quality threshold and the strictest error-elimination algorithm, was used for CDR3 identification, clonotype clustering and error correction. A nonparametric unseen species model with Euler transformation was used to estimate lower-bound total TCR beta diversity. TCRdb trimmed the raw reads at Q25, called clones with MiXCR and kept productive beta chains. Each entry merges the rows of one CDR3 protein and shows their most common DNA and genes. These V and J calls derive from TCRdb rather than the authors' analysis. The sample table contains hundreds of thousands of distinct CDR3 sequences; only one count was recorded for over 45% of them. Of the sample, 20% to 25% is held by the ten largest clones.

The chain links TRBV6-1 with TRBJ2-5; a weak D assignment points to TRBD1 (5 bases agree). The sequence came from a young man in good health. Material: blood. The encoded CDR3 is CASSEGGLTQYF. The DNA reads TGTGCCAGCAGTGAAGGGGGCTTGACCCAGTACTTC.